The subject of this entry is one TCR beta chain. TCRdb's table, derived via immunoSEQ multiplex PCR, lists solely in-frame clones and lacks some. The sample includes about 200,000 clones, more than 75% of them seen just once. These data come from a study of blood T cell repertoires in COVID-19. This CDR3 region has 15 residues. Trimming took off 3 bases at V and 9 bases at J, with 15 bases between the two ends. Germline lookup yields CDR1 SNHLY and CDR2 FYNNEI. The chain links TRBV2 to TRBJ2-6; D may be TRBD2 (6 bases). Sequenced input: peripheral blood. The receptor was isolated from a man aged 55 to 70 with acute or convalescent COVID-19. The CDR3 loop reads CASSEAPGDRNVLTF. For the CDR3, the DNA is TGTGCCAGCAGTGAGGCGCCGGGGGATCGCAACGTCCTGACTTTC. The full variable domain, completed using reference TRBV2 and TRBJ2-6, is EPEVTQTPSHQVTQMGQEVILRCVPISNHLYFYWYRQILGQKVEFLVSFYNNEISEKSEIFDDQFSVERPDGSNFTLKIRSTKLEDSAMYFCASSEAPGDRNVLTFGAGSRLTVL.